This T cell receptor beta chain was profiled in a study of early stage breast cancer tumors. Study-level information: Of some 17 invasive breast tumors, approximately 11 were hormone receptor-positive, HER2-negative. Around 10-fold was the mean read coverage per sample.

Germline V gives CDR1 SGDLS, CDR2 YYNGEE. The CDR3 runs to 15 residues. After removal of 4 bases from V and 5 bases from J, the junction contained 8 bases not matched to a gene. Regarding the study as a whole: Tumor and normal breast were distinguished via blood comparison in about 90% of the 16 patients.

Note on this clone: Its specificity is not known.

The table came from immunoSEQ multiplex PCR; TCRdb's copy has only in-frame clones and leaves some out. The data hold roughly 30,000 clones, with roughly four fifths observed a single time. Sequenced material: blood. The chain combines TRBV9 with TRBJ2-1; 8 positions match TRBD1. The source of this sequence is a person in their forties with breast cancer. CDR3 sequence reads: CASSPGQVTNNEQFF. CDR3 sequence (DNA): TGTGCCAGCAGCCCGGGACAGGTAACCAACAATGAGCAGTTCTTC.